This entry concerns a single T cell receptor beta chain. Antigen: not known. The primer mix had 60 Vbeta and 13 Jbeta primers. Assay: immunoSEQ multiplex PCR; the TCRdb copy retains only in-frame clones and omits some. The repertoire table contains 100,000 to 150,000 clones. The donors, nominally healthy at sampling, likely had unrecorded immune exposures. The source of the sample is a study of cytomegalovirus exposure and HLA in healthy donors. Across the study: Counted in an early data release were 65 million to 100 million unique TCRs from HLA-typed donors.

Looked up from germline, CDR1 is SGHDT and CDR2 is YYEEEE. The CDR3 length is 17 residues. The V segment lost 3 bases and the J segment 2 bases; nucleotides outside the gene matches: 12. Study conclusions and caveats: Donors belonging to an Asian-associated ancestry cluster reportedly showed fewer N-insertions in productive TCRs than the approximately 690-donor mean, according to what a later analysis found.

This clonotype was sampled from a man aged 18 to 30 in good health and CMV-seronegative. The sequencing sample was made of PBMCs. The rearrangement links TRBV5-6 to TRBJ2-7; 9 nucleotides agree with TRBD2. CDR3: CASSSSPGGGETYEQYF. DNA of the CDR3: TGTGCCAGCAGCTCCTCGCCTGGCGGGGGGGAGACCTACGAGCAGTACTTC.